A single sample gave rise to the 15 T cell receptor beta chains below, sequenced in a study of blood T cell repertoires in COVID-19. Libraries were prepared by immunoSEQ multiplex PCR; TCRdb keeps only in-frame clonotypes and omits some of them. The sample records under 300,000 clones, roughly 83% being singletons. Sample: peripheral blood. These receptors came from a woman of 80 years or more with acute or convalescent COVID-19.

This clone was counted only a few times. CDR3 amino acids: CASSLQVTGELFF. The CDR3 coding sequence is TGTGCCAGCAGTTTACAGGTCACCGGGGAGCTGTTTTTT. The chain combines TRBV28 with TRBJ2-2, with D hard to call. Germline V lookup: CDR1 MDHEN, CDR2 SYDVKM. V was shortened by 2 bases and J by 4 bases, with 5 bases between the two germline ends. This CDR3 spans 13 amino acids.

This clone was recorded a few times. This sequence joins TRBV5-4 and TRBJ2-3, with 11 bases fitting TRBD1. CDR3 length equals 13 residues. Germline CDR1 is SGHNT and CDR2 is YYREEE (reference sequence). The ends lost 9 bases at V and 4 bases at J; junction bases unmatched: 4. CDR3 sequence (DNA): TGTGCCACCCGGGGACAGGGGGCAGATACGCAGTATTTT. Its protein product is CATRGQGADTQYF.

The V call is TRBV18, the J call TRBJ1-1, with D perhaps matching TRBD1 (6 bases). The CDR3 is 16 residues long. Trimming took 3 bases from V and 0 from J, leaving 14 bases between them. Germline CDR1 and CDR2: KGHSH and LQKENI. The DNA for the CDR3 is TGTGCCAGCTCACCTAAGGACAGCTCCATGAACACTGAAGCTTTCTTT. Residues: CASSPKDSSMNTEAFF. The full variable domain, completed using reference TRBV18 and TRBJ1-1, is NAGVMQNPRHLVRRRGQEARLRCSPMKGHSHVYWYRQLPEEGLKFMVYLQKENIIDESGMPKERFSAEFPKEGPSILRIQQVVRGDSAAYFCASSPKDSSMNTEAFFGQGTRLTVV.

This CDR3 reads CASRGPPTSPLHF. CDR3 bases: TGTGCCAGCAGGGGCCCACCGACTTCACCCCTCCACTTT. The chain joins TRBV27 to TRBJ1-6; D is undetermined. This CDR3 is 13 amino acids long. Germline V gene sequence: CDR1 MNHEY, CDR2 SMNVEV (reference sequence). Trimming pared 6 bases from V and 9 bases from J, leaving 12 bases between.

V gene TRBV10-2 combines with J gene TRBJ1-4; no firm D call. The germline CDR1 and CDR2 sequences are WSHSY and SAAADI. Between the trimmed V and J ends, which lost 0 bases and 4 bases, there was a span of 9 bases. The length of the CDR3 is 15 residues. The CDR3 DNA reads TGCGCCAGCAGTGAGTCGAGGGTCGGTAATGAAAAACTGTTTTTT. Translated: CASSESRVGNEKLFF.

The rearrangement links TRBV29-1 to TRBJ1-2; weak D call: TRBD1 (6 bases). Trimming left V 4 bases short and J 3 bases short, with 9 bases between. The germline V gene has CDR1 SQVTM and CDR2 ANQGSEA. The CDR3 totals 12 residues. The CDR3 sequence is CSVATGYYGYTF. CDR3 coding DNA: TGCAGCGTTGCTACAGGGTACTATGGCTACACCTTC.

The V call is TRBV7-6, the J call TRBJ2-1; 9 nucleotides line up with TRBD2. The CDR3 covers 15 residues. With V trimmed by 5 bases and J by 7 bases, 9 bases remained unmatched. Germline V gene data show CDR1 as SGHVS and CDR2 as FNYEAQ. The CDR3 protein is CASSKVAGVGNEQFF. CDR3 DNA: TGTGCCAGCAGCAAGGTAGCGGGGGTGGGGAATGAGCAGTTCTTC.

This chain links TRBV19 with TRBJ2-5, with a possible D match to TRBD2 (5 bases). CDR1 and CDR2 from the germline V gene are LNHDA and SQIVND (reference sequence). Trimming stripped 6 bases from V and 2 bases from J, with 16 bases between. The CDR3 is 15 residues long. CDR3 in DNA: TGTGCCAGTAGCACCTCTATTAGCGTTCAAGAGACCCAGTACTTC. It codes for CASSTSISVQETQYF.

The table lists this clone with a count of one. The chain carries TRBV5-1 and TRBJ1-1, with TRBD1 matching 7 bases. After removal of 1 base from V and 2 bases from J, the junction contained 11 bases not matched to a gene. This CDR3 contains 17 residues. CDR1 and CDR2 (germline): SGHRS, YFSETQ. CDR3 residues: CASSLWGRTGANTEAFF. The CDR3 coding sequence is TGCGCCAGCAGCTTGTGGGGACGGACAGGAGCCAACACTGAAGCTTTCTTT.

The chain combines TRBV11-2 with TRBJ1-3; tentative D call: TRBD1 (5 bases). The V end lost 1 base, the J end lost 4 bases, and 8 bases lay between the germline ends. This CDR3 is 14 amino acids long. Per the germline V gene, CDR1 is SGHAT and CDR2 is FQNNGV. CDR3 nucleotides: TGTGCCAGCAGCTTAGCGGGGGAAGGAAACACCATATATTTT. It codes for CASSLAGEGNTIYF.

The chain employs TRBV2 and TRBJ1-2, with D perhaps matching TRBD1 (5 bases). From germline, CDR1 is SNHLY and CDR2 FYNNEI. The V gene lost 7 bases and the J gene lost 2 bases, with 14 bases spanning the gap. This CDR3 has 14 residues. The CDR3 sequence: CASNLQGLNYGYTF. CDR3 nucleotides: TGTGCCAGCAATCTCCAGGGCCTAAACTATGGCTACACCTTC.

The V and J genes are TRBV19 and TRBJ1-3; the match to TRBD1 covers 11 bases. Trimming cost V 5 bases and J 7 bases; bases outside gene matches: 10. The CDR3 sequence is 16 residues long. From germline, CDR1 is LNHDA and CDR2 SQIVND (reference sequence). Here the CDR3 DNA reads TGTGCCAGTAGTGGATGGACAGGGGGCACAGGGAACACCATATATTTT. It translates to CASSGWTGGTGNTIYF.

The rearrangement links TRBV9 to TRBJ2-5, with D tentatively TRBD1 (6 bases). With 4 bases removed from V and 4 bases from J, the gap between germline ends came to 11 bases. The CDR3 contains 13 residues. The germline V gene encodes CDR1 SGDLS and CDR2 YYNGEE. CDR3: CASSYGQTETQYF. DNA of the CDR3: TGTGCCAGCAGCTATGGACAGACAGAGACCCAGTACTTC.

This clone has just a few counts. This chain links TRBV5-1 with TRBJ1-5; no reliable D call. V lost 1 base to trimming and J lost 3 bases, with 11 bases between them. Germline CDR1 is SGHRS and CDR2 is YFSETQ. The CDR3 is made up of 15 amino acids. The CDR3 loop reads CASSLMGGNNQPQHF. The CDR3 bases are TGCGCCAGCAGCTTGATGGGAGGGAACAATCAGCCCCAGCATTTT.

CDR3: CAISGALSYTF. The DNA for the CDR3 is TGTGCCATCAGTGGTGCACTTAGCTACACCTTC. The chain combines TRBV10-3 with TRBJ1-2; D not resolved. V gave up 4 bases and J gave up 9 bases, with 9 bases separating them. The CDR3 consists of 11 residues. Germline CDR1 and CDR2: ENHRY and SYGVKD.